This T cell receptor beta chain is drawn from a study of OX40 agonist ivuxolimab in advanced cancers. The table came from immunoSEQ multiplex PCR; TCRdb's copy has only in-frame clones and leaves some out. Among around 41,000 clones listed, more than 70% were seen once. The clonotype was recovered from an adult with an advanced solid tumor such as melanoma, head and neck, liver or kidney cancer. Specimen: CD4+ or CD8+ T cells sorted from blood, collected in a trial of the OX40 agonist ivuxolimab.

The CDR3 loop is CASNAQGAPTGAEAFF. In nucleotides, the CDR3 is TGTGCCAGCAATGCCCAGGGGGCCCCGACAGGCGCTGAAGCTTTCTTT. V usage is TRBV28 and J usage is TRBJ1-1; 8 bases are a match to TRBD1. Trimming at V came to 7 bases and at J to 6 bases, leaving 16 bases not matched to a gene. Germline V CDR1 and CDR2: MDHEN, SYDVKM. CDR3 length equals 16 residues.